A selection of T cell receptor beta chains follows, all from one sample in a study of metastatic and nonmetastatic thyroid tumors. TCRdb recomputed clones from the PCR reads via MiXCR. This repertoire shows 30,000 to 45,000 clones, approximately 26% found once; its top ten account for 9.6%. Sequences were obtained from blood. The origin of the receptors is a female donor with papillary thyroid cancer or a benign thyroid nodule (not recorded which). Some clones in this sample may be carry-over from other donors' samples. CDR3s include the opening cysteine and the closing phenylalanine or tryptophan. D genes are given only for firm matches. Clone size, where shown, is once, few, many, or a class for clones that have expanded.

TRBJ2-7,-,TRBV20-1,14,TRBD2,CSAGTAGGAYEQYF,TGCAGTGCTGGAACGGCGGGAGGGGCCTACGAGCAGTACTTC
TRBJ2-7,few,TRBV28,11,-,CASSSYYEQYF,TGTGCCAGCAGTTCCTACTACGAGCAGTACTTC
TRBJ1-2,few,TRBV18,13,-,CASSPAGNGGYTF,TGTGCCAGCTCACCTGCCGGGAATGGCGGCTACACCTTC
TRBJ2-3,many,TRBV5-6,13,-,CASSWDPGDTQYF,TGTGCCAGCAGTTGGGACCCCGGGGATACGCAGTATTTT
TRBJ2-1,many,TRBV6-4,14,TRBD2,CASSGLAGGSEQFF,TGTGCCAGCAGTGGACTAGCGGGAGGGAGTGAGCAGTTCTTC
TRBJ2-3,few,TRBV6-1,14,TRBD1,CASSSTGVTDTQYF,TGTGCCAGCAGCTCGACAGGGGTGACAGATACGCAGTATTTT
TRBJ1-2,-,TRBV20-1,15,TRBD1,CSAGGPGQGLDGYTF,TGCAGTGCCGGGGGACCGGGACAGGGTTTAGATGGCTACACCTTC
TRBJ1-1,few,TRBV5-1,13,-,CASKSGADTEAFF,TGCGCCAGCAAGTCGGGGGCGGACACTGAAGCTTTCTTT
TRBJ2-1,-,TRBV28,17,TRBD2,CASSFKRTSGGHNEQFF,TGTGCCAGCAGCTTCAAAAGAACCTCGGGAGGTCACAATGAGCAGTTCTTC
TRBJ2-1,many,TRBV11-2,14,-,CASSQQTWNNEQFF,TGTGCCAGCAGCCAACAGACATGGAACAATGAGCAGTTCTTC
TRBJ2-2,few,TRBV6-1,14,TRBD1,CAGKIGQGSGELFF,TGTGCCGGCAAAATCGGACAGGGGAGCGGGGAGCTGTTTTTT
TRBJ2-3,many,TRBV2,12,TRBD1,CASSDLGTGERF,TGTGCCAGCAGTGACTTAGGGACAGGGGAAAGATTT
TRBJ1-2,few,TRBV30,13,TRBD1,CAWQDRVPYGYTF,TGTGCCTGGCAGGACAGGGTCCCCTATGGCTACACCTTC
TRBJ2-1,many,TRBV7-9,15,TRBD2,CASSLGLAGLNEQFF,TGTGCCAGCAGCTTGGGACTAGCGGGCCTGAATGAGCAGTTCTTC
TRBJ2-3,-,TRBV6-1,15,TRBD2,CATRGLALSTDTQYF,TGTGCCACCCGAGGACTAGCGCTCTCGACAGATACGCAGTATTTT
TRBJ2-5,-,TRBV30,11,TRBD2,CAWSASSGWYF,TGTGCCTGGAGTGCTTCTAGCGGGTGGTACTTC
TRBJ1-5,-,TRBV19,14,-,CASNLQGSNQPQHF,TGTGCCAGTAACCTTCAGGGGAGTAATCAGCCCCAGCATTTT
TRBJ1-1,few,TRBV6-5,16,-,CASSYFAAGTNTEAFF,TGTGCCAGCAGTTACTTCGCCGCGGGAACGAACACTGAAGCTTTCTTT
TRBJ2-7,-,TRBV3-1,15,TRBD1,CASSPRDRATYEQYF,TGTGCCAGCAGCCCCCGGGACAGGGCAACCTACGAGCAGTACTTC
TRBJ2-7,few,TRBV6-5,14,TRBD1,CASSLRDRTYEQYF,TGTGCCAGCAGTTTACGGGACAGGACCTACGAGCAGTACTTC
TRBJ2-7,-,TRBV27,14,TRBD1,CASSPSWTGDEQYF,TGTGCCAGCAGCCCGAGTTGGACAGGGGACGAGCAGTACTTC
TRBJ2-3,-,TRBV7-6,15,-,CAGSFGQGRTDTQYF,TGTGCCGGCAGCTTCGGGCAGGGACGAACAGATACGCAGTATTTT
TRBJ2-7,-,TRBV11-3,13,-,CASSLESGREQYF,TGTGCCAGCAGCTTAGAGTCAGGCCGGGAGCAGTACTTC
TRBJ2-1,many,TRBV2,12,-,CASSLDRNEQFF,TGTGCCAGCAGTCTGGACAGAAATGAGCAGTTCTTC
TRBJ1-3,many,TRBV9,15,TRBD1,CASSASTGVGNTIYF,TGTGCCAGCAGCGCCTCGACAGGGGTTGGAAACACCATATATTTT
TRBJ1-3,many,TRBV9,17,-,CASSVGPSRGPGNTIYF,TGTGCCAGCAGCGTAGGTCCATCGCGGGGGCCTGGAAACACCATATATTTT
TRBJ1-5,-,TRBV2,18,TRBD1,CASSEAATGLWSNQPQHF,TGTGCCAGCAGTGAAGCCGCGACAGGGTTGTGGAGCAATCAGCCCCAGCATTTT
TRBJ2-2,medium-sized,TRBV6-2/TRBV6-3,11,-,CASGNTGELFF,TGTGCCAGCGGGAACACCGGGGAGCTGTTTTTT
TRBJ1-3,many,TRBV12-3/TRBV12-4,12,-,CATLVAGNTIYF,TGTGCCACCCTGGTCGCGGGAAACACCATATATTTT
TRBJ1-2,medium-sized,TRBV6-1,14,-,CASSEGTKGYGYTF,TGTGCCAGCAGTGAAGGGACTAAGGGGTATGGCTACACCTTC
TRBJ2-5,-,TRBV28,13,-,CANTEQYQETQYF,TGTGCCAACACAGAACAGTACCAAGAGACCCAGTACTTC
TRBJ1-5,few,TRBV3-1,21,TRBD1,CASSPTPGQGSGAYSNQPQHF,TGTGCCAGCAGCCCTACCCCGGGACAGGGGTCCGGGGCCTATAGCAATCAGCCCCAGCATTTT
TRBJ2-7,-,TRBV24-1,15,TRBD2,CATSRDRAGGREQYF,TGTGCCACCAGCAGAGATCGGGCGGGGGGCAGAGAGCAGTACTTC
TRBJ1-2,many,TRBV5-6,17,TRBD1,CASTWGGGQGRNYGYTF,TGTGCCAGCACCTGGGGCGGGGGACAGGGTCGAAACTATGGCTACACCTTC
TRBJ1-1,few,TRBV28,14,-,CASSSRVMNTEAFF,TGTGCCAGCAGTTCCAGGGTGATGAACACTGAAGCTTTCTTT
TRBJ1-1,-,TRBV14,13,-,CARSQGRPGEALF,TGTGCCAGAAGCCAAGGGCGGCCGGGGGAAGCTCTCTTT
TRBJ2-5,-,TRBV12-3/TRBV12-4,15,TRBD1,CASSLSEYRGTTQYF,TGTGCCAGCAGTTTAAGTGAGTACAGGGGTACGACCCAGTACTTC
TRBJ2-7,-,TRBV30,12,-,CAWSDSSYEQYF,TGTGCCTGGAGTGACAGTTCCTACGAGCAGTACTTC
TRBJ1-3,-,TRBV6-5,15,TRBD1,CASSHRGISGNTIYF,TGTGCCAGCAGTCACAGGGGTATCTCTGGAAACACCATATATTTT
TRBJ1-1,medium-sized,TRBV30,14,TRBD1,CAWSGQGVGTEAFF,TGTGCCTGGAGTGGCCAGGGGGTAGGGACTGAAGCTTTCTTT
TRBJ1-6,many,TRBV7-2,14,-,CASSLGTVPSPLHF,TGTGCCAGCAGCTTAGGGACGGTACCATCACCCCTCCACTTT
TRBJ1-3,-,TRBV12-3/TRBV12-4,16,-,CASSIDGTLNGNTIYF,TGTGCCAGCAGTATCGACGGGACTTTAAATGGAAACACCATATATTTT
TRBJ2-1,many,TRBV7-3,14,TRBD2,CASSLIAGGGEQFF,TGTGCCAGCAGCTTAATAGCGGGAGGGGGTGAGCAGTTCTTC
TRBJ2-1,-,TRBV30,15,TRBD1,CAWSVGGQIHNEQFF,TGTGCCTGGAGTGTAGGGGGACAGATCCACAATGAGCAGTTCTTC
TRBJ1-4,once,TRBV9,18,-,CASSVVPVGAWANEKLFF,TGTGCCAGCAGCGTCGTCCCGGTCGGGGCATGGGCTAATGAAAAACTGTTTTTT